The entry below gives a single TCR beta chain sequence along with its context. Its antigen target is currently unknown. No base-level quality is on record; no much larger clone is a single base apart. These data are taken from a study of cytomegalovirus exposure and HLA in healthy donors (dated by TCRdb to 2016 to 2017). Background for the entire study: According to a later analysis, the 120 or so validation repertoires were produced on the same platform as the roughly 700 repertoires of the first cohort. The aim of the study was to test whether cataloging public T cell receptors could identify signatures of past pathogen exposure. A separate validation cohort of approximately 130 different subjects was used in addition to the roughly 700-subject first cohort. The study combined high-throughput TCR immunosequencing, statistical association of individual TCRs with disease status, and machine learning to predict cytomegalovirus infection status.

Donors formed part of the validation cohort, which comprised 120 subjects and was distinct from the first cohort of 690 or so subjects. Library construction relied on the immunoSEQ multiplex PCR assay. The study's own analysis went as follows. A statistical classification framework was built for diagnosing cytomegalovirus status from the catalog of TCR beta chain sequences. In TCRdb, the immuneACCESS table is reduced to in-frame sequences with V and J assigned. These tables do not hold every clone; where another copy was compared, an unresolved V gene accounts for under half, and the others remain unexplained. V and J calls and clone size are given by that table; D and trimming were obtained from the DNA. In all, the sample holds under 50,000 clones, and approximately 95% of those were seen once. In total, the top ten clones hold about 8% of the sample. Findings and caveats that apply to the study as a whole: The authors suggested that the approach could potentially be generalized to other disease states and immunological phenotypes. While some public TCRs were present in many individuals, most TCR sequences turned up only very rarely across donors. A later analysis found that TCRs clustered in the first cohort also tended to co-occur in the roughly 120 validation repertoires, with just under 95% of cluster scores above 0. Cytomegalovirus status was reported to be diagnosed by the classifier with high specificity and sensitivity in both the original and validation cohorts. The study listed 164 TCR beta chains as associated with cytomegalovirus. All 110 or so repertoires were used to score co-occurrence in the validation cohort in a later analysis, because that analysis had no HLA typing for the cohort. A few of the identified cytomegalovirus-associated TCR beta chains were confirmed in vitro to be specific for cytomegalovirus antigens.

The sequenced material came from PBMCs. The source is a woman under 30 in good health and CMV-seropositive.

CDR3 reads: CASSPAGTGNEQFF. The sequenced DNA is TGCGCCAGCAGCCCGGCAGGGACAGGTAATGAGCAGTTCTTC. Recombination connected TRBV5-1 to TRBJ2-1, with 8 middle bases fitting TRBD1. V lost 4 bases and J lost 7 bases, and the count of bases not matched to a germline gene is 7. Reading the germline V gene gives CDR1 SGHRS and CDR2 YFSETQ. From cysteine to phenylalanine, the CDR3 is 14 amino acids long. CDR3 DNA only is kept here, 42 bases in frame from base 1.